This TCR beta chain was obtained from a study of blood T cell repertoires in COVID-19. Study-wide context: T cells, B-cell-depleted T cells, or PBMCs provided the cDNA or gDNA that served as material.

Original handling: Reference gene primer amplification yielded estimated nucleated cell counts. The method was immunoSEQ multiplex PCR; TCRdb's version includes in-frame clones alone and lacks a portion of them. That table supplies the V and J calls and clone size; D and trimming were determined from the DNA. The sample lists approximately 12,000 clones, 70% to 75% occurring once. This clone was found a few times. CDR1 is MDHEN, CDR2 SYDVKM, per germline. V gave up 3 bases and J gave up 1 base; unmatched junction bases: 6. CDR3 length: 15 amino acids. The sequenced material came from peripheral blood. The clonotype originates from a human donor in a cohort sampled during active COVID-19. This chain links TRBV28 with TRBJ2-7; 7 nucleotides align to TRBD2. CDR3 loop: CASSLLAVFSYEQYF. In nucleotides, the CDR3 is TGTGCCAGCAGTTTGCTAGCGGTCTTTTCCTACGAGCAGTACTTC. Supplemented by reference TRBV28 and TRBJ2-7, the full variable domain reads DVKVTQSSRYLVKRTGEKVFLECVQDMDHENMFWYRQDPGLGLRLIYFSYDVKMKEKGDIPEGYSVSREKKERFSLILESASTNQTSMYLCASSLLAVFSYEQYFGPGTRLTVT.